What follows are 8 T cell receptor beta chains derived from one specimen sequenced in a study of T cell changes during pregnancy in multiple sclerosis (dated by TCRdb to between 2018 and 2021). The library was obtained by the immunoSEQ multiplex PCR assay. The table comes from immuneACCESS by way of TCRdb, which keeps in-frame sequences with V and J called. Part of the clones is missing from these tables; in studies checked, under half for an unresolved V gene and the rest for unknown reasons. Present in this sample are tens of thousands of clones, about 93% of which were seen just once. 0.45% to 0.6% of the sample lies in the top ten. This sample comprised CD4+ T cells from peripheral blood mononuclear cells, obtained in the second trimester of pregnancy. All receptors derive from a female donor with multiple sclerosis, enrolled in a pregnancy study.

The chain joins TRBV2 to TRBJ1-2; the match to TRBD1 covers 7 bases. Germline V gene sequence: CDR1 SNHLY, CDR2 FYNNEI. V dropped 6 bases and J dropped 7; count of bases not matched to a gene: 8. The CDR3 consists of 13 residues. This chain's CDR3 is CASRLQGSGGYTF. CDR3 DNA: TGTGCCAGCAGATTACAGGGGTCTGGTGGCTACACCTTC.

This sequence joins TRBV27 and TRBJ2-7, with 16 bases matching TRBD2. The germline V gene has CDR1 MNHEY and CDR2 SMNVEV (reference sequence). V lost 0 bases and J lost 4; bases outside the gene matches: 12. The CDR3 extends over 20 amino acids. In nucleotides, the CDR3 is TGTGCCAGCAGTTTATCGAAGGGACTAGCGGGGGGGCTGCGGCCTTACGAGCAGTACTTC. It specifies CASSLSKGLAGGLRPYEQYF.

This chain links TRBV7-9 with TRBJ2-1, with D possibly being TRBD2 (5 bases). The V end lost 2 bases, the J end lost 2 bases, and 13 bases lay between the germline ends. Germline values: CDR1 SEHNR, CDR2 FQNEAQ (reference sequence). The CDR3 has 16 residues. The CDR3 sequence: CASSLPLVATYNEQFF. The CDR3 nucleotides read TGTGCCAGCAGCTTACCACTAGTCGCGACCTACAATGAGCAGTTCTTC.

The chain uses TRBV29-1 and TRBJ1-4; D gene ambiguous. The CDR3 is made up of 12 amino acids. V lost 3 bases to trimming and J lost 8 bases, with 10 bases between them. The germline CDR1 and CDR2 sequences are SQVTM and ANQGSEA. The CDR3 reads CSVDGGTEKLFF. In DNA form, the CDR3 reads TGCAGCGTTGATGGCGGAACCGAAAAACTGTTTTTT.

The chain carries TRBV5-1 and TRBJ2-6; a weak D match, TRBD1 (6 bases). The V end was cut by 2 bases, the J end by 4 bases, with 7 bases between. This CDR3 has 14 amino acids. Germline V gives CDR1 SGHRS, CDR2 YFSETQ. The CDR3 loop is CASSFGQGANVLTF. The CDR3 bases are TGCGCCAGCAGCTTCGGACAGGGGGCCAACGTCCTGACTTTC.

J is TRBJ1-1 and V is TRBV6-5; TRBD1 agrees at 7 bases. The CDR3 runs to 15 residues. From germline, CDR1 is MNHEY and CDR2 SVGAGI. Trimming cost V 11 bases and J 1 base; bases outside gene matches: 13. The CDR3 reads CASRRDRVQNTEAFF. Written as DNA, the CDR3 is TGTGCCTCCCGGCGGGACAGAGTACAGAACACTGAAGCTTTCTTT.

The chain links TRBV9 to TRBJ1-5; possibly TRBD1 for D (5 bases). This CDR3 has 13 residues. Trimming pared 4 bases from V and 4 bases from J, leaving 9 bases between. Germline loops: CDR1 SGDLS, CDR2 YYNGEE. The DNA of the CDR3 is TGTGCCAGCAGCAGGGGCCCGAATCAGCCCCAGCATTTT. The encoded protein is CASSRGPNQPQHF. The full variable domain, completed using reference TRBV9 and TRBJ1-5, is DSGVTQTPKHLITATGQRVTLRCSPRSGDLSVYWYQQSLDQGLQFLIQYYNGEERAKGNILERFSAQQFPDLHSELNLSSLELGDSALYFCASSRGPNQPQHFGDGTRLSIL.

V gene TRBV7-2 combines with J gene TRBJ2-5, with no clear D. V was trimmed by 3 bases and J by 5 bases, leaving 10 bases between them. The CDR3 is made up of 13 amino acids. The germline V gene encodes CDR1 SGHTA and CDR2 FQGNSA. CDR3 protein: CASSFERRETQYF. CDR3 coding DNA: TGTGCCAGCAGCTTTGAGAGGCGGGAGACCCAGTACTTC.